One and the same sample provided the 12 T cell receptor beta chains below, sequenced in a study of shared clonotypes between healthy human individuals. TCRdb keeps only in-frame clones here, not all; method: immunoSEQ multiplex PCR. The table shows 2 million to 2.5 million clones, with less than 95% occurring only once. The sequenced material came from naive CD4+ T cells from PBMCs. Regarding subset: CD45RA+ positively selected. These TCRs come from a man aged 18 to 30 in good health. Some clones in this sample may be carry-over from other donors' samples.

CDR3 coding DNA: TGTGCCAGCAGCTTTCCAGACAGGGCCGATGGCTACACCTTC. Translating it yields CASSFPDRADGYTF. The chain combines TRBV7-2 with TRBJ1-2; TRBD1 matches 7 bases. The V gene's germline CDR1 is SGHTA and CDR2 FQGNSA. The length of the CDR3 is 14 residues. V lost 3 bases to trimming and J lost 6 bases; unmatched junction nucleotides: 7.

The rearrangement links TRBV6-1 to TRBJ1-1; unclear D gene. The CDR3 is made up of 14 amino acids. CDR1 and CDR2 (germline): MNHNS, SASEGT. With 5 bases removed from V and 4 bases from J, the gap between germline ends came to 14 bases. The CDR3 region is CASSKGLLRTEAFF. Here the CDR3 DNA reads TGTGCCAGCAGTAAAGGGTTATTGCGCACTGAAGCTTTCTTT.

V gene TRBV5-1 combines with J gene TRBJ2-7, with TRBD2 matching 13 bases. The CDR3 loop spans 16 amino acids. Trimming removed 4 bases from V and 5 bases from J; junction bases left unmatched: 9. Germline values: CDR1 SGHRS, CDR2 YFSETQ. CDR3 residues: CASSPGTSGTGDEQYF. DNA of the CDR3: TGCGCCAGCAGCCCCGGGACTAGCGGGACGGGCGACGAGCAGTACTTC.

The gene calls are TRBV11-3 and TRBJ2-1; 9 nucleotides match TRBD2. The CDR3 spans 18 residues. CDR1 SGHNT and CDR2 YENEEA come from the germline V gene. Trimming cost V 5 bases and J 0 bases; bases outside gene matches: 11. The CDR3 reads CASSLTVGSGSSYNEQFF. Written as DNA, the CDR3 is TGTGCCAGCAGCCTTACGGTAGGTAGCGGGAGCTCCTACAATGAGCAGTTCTTC.

V gene TRBV4-1 combines with J gene TRBJ2-7, with D possibly TRBD2 on 6 matching bases. This CDR3 has 15 amino acids. Trimming left V 3 bases short and J 3 bases short, with 15 bases between. Germline-derived CDR1 and CDR2 are MGHRA and YSYEKL. Here the CDR3 DNA reads TGCGCCAGCAGCCACACCGGGACGGGGGACTACGAGCAGTACTTC. This sequence encodes CASSHTGTGDYEQYF.

This chain joins TRBV19 and TRBJ2-7; TRBD2 agrees at 15 bases. V dropped 3 bases and J dropped 1; count of bases not matched to a gene: 16. CDR3 length: 21 amino acids. CDR1 and CDR2 from the germline V gene are LNHDA and SQIVND (reference sequence). CDR3 nucleotide sequence: TGTGCCAGTAGTATCCAAATGGCGGGACTAGCGGGAGGTATCGGGTCCTACGAGCAGTACTTC. Translated, it gives CASSIQMAGLAGGIGSYEQYF.

V usage is TRBV10-1 and J usage is TRBJ2-7; maybe TRBD2 (5 bases). V gave up 4 bases and J gave up 2 bases, with 12 bases separating them. CDR1 is WNHNN, CDR2 SYGVQD, per germline (reference sequence). CDR3 size: 14 residues. CDR3 coding DNA: TGCGCCAGCAGTGGACTACCGATTCCCTACGAGCAGTACTTC. This encodes CASSGLPIPYEQYF.

The chain employs TRBV21-1 and TRBJ1-1; whether TRBD1, the table's D call, matches the DNA was not checked. TRBV21-1 is assigned pseudogene status. This CDR3 is 16 amino acids long. This CDR3 reads CASSKRGPNRGTEAFF. CDR3 nucleotides: TGTGCCAGCAGCAAAAGGGGGCCAAACAGGGGGACTGAAGCTTTCTTT.

The gene calls are TRBV12-5 and TRBJ1-1; TRBD1 is a possible D gene (5 bases). Trimming left V 6 bases short and J 5 bases short, with 19 bases between. The CDR3 is 15 residues long. Germline V gene lookup returns CDR1 LGHNT and CDR2 FRNRAP. CDR3 loop: CASGGTGRGRTEAFF. The CDR3 DNA follows: TGTGCTAGTGGGGGGACGGGCCGCGGGAGGACTGAAGCTTTCTTT. Looking up the rest from reference TRBV12-5 and TRBJ1-1 gives the full variable domain: DARVTQTPRHKVTEMGQEVTMRCQPILGHNTVFWYRQTMMQGLELLAYFRNRAPLDDSGMPKDRFSAEMPDATLATLKIQPSEPRDSAVYFCASGGTGRGRTEAFFGQGTRLTVV.

The CDR3 is CASSAQGVGETQYF. In DNA form, the CDR3 reads TGTGCCAGCAGCGCACAGGGGGTGGGGGAGACCCAGTACTTC. The V gene is TRBV7-2, the J gene TRBJ2-5; 8 bases line up with TRBD1. The V segment lost 5 bases and the J segment 5 bases; nucleotides outside the gene matches: 7. The V gene's germline CDR1 is SGHTA and CDR2 FQGNSA. The length of the CDR3 is 14 residues.

This clone was seen a handful of times. The rearrangement uses TRBV6-6 and TRBJ1-2; D perhaps matches TRBD1 (5 bases). The germline gives CDR1 MNHNY, CDR2 SVGAGI (reference sequence). This CDR3 has 12 amino acids. The V end was cut by 8 bases, the J end by 2 bases, with 9 bases between. This CDR3 reads CASGRGNYGYTF. The CDR3 DNA reads TGTGCCAGCGGGCGGGGGAACTATGGCTACACCTTC.

The V call is TRBV6-5, the J call TRBJ2-3, with no clear D. Germline CDR1 MNHEY, CDR2 SVGAGI. The length of the CDR3 is 15 residues. Trimming stripped 6 bases from V and 0 bases from J, with 13 bases between. DNA of the CDR3: TGTGCCAGCAGCTACCTCTCGACTAGCACAGATACGCAGTATTTT. It translates to CASSYLSTSTDTQYF.